This TCR beta chain was recovered during a study of a mutant IDH1 vaccine in newly diagnosed glioma. Study summary: It was radiotherapy, temozolomide, or both that patients received previously, with most receiving both.

Stated time point: week 5, during vaccination. Each vaccine dose was 300 ug of mutant IDH1 20-mer peptide, with topical imiquimod. TCRdb's copy holds only in-frame clones and misses some; the assay was immunoSEQ multiplex PCR. The table shows 60,000 or so clones, with about 88% occurring only once. For this clone: The target antigen is unknown.

The specimen comprised PBMCs, sampled from a glioma patient whose treatment included an IDH1 peptide vaccine. This TCR derives from a woman in her 50s with glioma.

The CDR3: CASSLRRGQPQHF. CDR3 coding DNA: TGCGCCAGCAGCTTGCGGAGGGGCCAGCCCCAGCATTTT. The rearrangement links TRBV5-1 to TRBJ1-5; D is perhaps TRBD1 (5 bases). Germline assignment: CDR1 SGHRS and CDR2 YFSETQ. V lost 1 base and J 7 bases, leaving 9 bases between the germline ends. This CDR3 comprises 13 residues.